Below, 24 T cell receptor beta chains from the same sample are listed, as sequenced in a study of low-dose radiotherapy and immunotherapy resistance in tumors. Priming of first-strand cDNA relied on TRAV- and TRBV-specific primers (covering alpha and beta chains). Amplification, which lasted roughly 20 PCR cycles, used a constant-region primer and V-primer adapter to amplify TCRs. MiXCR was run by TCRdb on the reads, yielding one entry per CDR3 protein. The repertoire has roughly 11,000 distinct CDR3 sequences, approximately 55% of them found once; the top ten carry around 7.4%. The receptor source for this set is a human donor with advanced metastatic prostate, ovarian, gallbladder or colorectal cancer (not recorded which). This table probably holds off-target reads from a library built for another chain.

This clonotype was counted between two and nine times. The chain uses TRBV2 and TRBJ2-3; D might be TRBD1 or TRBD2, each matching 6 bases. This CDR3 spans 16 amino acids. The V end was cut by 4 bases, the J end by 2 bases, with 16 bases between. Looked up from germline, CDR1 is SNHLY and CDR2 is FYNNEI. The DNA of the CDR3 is TGTGCCAGCAGTGTCACTGGAGGGGGTATCACAGATACGCAGTATTTT. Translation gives CASSVTGGGITDTQYF.

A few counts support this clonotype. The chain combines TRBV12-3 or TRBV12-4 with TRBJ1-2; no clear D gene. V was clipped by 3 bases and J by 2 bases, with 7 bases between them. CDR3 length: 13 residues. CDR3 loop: CASSLPVNYGYTF. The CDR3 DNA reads TGTGCCAGCAGTTTGCCGGTAAACTATGGCTACACCTTC.

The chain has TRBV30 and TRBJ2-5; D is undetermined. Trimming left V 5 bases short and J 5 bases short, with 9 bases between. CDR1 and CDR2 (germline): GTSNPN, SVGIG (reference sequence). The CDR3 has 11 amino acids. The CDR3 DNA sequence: TGTGCCTGGGTGGACGAGGAGACCCAGTACTTC. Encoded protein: CAWVDEETQYF.

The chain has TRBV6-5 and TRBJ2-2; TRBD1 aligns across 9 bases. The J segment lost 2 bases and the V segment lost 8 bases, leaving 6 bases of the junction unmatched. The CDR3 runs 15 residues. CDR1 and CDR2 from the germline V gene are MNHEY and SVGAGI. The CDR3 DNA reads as TGTGCCAGCGGCCGGGGACAGGGAAACACCGGGGAGCTGTTTTTT. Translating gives CASGRGQGNTGELFF.

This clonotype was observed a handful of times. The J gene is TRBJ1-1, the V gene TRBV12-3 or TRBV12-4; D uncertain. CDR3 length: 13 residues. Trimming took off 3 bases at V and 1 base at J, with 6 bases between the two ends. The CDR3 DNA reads TGTGCCAGCAGTTTTGGAGGGAACACTGAAGCTTTCTTT. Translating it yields CASSFGGNTEAFF.

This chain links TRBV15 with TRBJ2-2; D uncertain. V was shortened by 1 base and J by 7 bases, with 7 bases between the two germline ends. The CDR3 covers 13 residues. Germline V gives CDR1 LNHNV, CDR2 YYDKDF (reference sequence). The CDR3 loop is CATSRAGYGELFF. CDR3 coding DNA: TGTGCCACCAGCAGAGCGGGCTACGGGGAGCTGTTTTTT.

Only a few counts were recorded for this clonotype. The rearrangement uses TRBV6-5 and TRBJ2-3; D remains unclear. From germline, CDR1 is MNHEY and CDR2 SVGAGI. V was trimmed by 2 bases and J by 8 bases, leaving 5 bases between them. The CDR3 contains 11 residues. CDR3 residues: CASSYGATQYF. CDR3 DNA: TGTGCCAGCAGTTACGGTGCTACGCAGTATTTT.

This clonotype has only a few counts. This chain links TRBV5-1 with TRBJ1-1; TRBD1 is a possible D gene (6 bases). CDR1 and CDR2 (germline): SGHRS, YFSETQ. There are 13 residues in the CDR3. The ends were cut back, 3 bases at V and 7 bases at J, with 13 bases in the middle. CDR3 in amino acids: CASSYAGEGEAFF. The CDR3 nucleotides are TGCGCCAGCAGCTACGCAGGGGAGGGTGAAGCTTTCTTT.

CDR3 protein: CASNEGAGSPLHF. Written as DNA, the CDR3 is TGTGCCAGCAACGAGGGGGCGGGATCACCCCTCCACTTT. This chain connects TRBV3-1 to TRBJ1-6, with TRBD1 matching over 7 bases. This CDR3 is 13 amino acids long. With 7 bases clipped from V and 10 bases from J, the junction kept 7 bases outside the gene matches. Germline V lookup: CDR1 LGHDT, CDR2 YNNKEL (reference sequence).

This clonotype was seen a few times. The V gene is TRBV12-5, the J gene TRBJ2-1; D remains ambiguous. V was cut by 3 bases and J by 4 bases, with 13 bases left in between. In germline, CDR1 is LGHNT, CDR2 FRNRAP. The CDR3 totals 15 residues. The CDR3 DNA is TGTGCTAGTGGTTTCCCCCCGGAACAATACAATGAGCAGTTCTTC. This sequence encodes CASGFPPEQYNEQFF.

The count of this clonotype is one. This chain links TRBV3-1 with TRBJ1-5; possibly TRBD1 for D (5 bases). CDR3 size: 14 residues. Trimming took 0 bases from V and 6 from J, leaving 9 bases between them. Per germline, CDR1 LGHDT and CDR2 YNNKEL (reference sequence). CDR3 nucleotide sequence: TGTGCCAGCAGCCAAGAGGGGCTGACTCAGCCCCAGCATTTT. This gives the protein CASSQEGLTQPQHF.

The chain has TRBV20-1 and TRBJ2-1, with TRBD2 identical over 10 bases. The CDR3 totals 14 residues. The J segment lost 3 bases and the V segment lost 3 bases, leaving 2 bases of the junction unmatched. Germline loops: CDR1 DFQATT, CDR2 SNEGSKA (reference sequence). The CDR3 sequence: CSASGLADYNEQFF. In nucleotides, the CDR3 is TGCAGTGCTAGCGGACTAGCGGACTACAATGAGCAGTTCTTC.

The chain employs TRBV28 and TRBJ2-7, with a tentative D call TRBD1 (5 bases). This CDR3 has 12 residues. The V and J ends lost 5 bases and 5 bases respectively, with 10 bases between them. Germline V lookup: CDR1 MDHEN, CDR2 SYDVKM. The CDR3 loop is CASSPGLNEQYF. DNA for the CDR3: TGTGCCAGCAGTCCAGGGCTGAACGAGCAGTACTTC. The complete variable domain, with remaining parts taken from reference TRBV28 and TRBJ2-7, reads DVKVTQSSRYLVKRTGEKVFLECVQDMDHENMFWYRQDPGLGLRLIYFSYDVKMKEKGDIPEGYSVSREKKERFSLILESASTNQTSMYLCASSPGLNEQYFGPGTRLTVT.

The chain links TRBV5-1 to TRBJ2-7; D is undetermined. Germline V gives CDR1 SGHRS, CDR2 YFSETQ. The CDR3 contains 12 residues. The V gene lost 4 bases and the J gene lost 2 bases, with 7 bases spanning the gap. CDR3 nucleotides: TGCGCCAGCAGCCCCGACACCTACGAGCAGTACTTC. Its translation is CASSPDTYEQYF.

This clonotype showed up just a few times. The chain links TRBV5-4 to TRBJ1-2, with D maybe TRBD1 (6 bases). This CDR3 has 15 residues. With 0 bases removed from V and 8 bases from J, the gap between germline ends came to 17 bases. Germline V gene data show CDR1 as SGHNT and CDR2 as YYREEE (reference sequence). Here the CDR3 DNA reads TGTGCCAGCAGCTTGGGGTTGACAGGCCAGGGCGGCTACACCTTC. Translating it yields CASSLGLTGQGGYTF.

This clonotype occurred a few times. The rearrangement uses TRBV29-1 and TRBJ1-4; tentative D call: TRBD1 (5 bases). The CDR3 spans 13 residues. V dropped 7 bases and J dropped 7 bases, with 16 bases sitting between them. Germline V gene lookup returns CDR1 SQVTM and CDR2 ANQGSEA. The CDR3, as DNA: TGCAGCGCCTCAGGGAGTCGAGGTGAAAAACTGTTTTTT. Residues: CSASGSRGEKLFF.

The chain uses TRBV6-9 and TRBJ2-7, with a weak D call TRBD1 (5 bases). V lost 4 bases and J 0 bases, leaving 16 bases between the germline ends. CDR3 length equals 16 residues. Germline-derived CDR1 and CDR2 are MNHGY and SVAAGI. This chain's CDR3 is CASSFNRTPLSYEQYF. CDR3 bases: TGTGCCAGCAGTTTCAATCGGACACCGCTCTCCTACGAGCAGTACTTC.

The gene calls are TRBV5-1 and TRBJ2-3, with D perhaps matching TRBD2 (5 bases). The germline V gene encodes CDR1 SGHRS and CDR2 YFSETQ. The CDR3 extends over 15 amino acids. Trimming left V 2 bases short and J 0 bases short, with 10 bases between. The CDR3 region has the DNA TGCGCCAGCAGCTTAGAGGGAGCTAGCACAGATACGCAGTATTTT. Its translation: CASSLEGASTDTQYF.

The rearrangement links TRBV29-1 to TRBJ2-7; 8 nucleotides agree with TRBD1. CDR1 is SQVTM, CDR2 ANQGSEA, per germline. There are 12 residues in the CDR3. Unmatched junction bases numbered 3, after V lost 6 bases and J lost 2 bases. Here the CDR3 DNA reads TGCAGCGTGGGGACAGGAACCTACGAGCAGTACTTC. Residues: CSVGTGTYEQYF.

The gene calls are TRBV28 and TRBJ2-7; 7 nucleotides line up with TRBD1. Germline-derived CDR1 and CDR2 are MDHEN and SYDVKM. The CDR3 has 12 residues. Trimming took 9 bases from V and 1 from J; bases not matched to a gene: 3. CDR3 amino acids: CASRQGSYEQYF. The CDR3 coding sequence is TGTGCCAGTCGACAGGGTTCCTACGAGCAGTACTTC.

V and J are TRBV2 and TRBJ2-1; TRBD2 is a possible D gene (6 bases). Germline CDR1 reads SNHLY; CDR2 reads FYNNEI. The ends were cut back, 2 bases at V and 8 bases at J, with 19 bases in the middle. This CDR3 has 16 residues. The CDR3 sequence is CASSEQQTGAGYEQFF. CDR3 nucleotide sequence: TGTGCCAGCAGTGAACAGCAAACGGGAGCCGGTTATGAGCAGTTCTTC.

CDR3 nucleotide sequence: TGTGCCAGCAGCCATCCGGGCCGTCTCTACGAGCAGTACTTC. Translated: CASSHPGRLYEQYF. The chain uses TRBV3-1 and TRBJ2-7, with D unresolved. This CDR3 has 14 residues. V lost 3 bases, J lost 3 bases, and 12 bases lay in between. Germline V gives CDR1 LGHDT, CDR2 YNNKEL (reference sequence).

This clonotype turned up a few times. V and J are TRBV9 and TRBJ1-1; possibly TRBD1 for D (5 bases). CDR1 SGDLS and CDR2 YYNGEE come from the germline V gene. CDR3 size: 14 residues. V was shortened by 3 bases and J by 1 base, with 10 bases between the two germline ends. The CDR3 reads CASSALGGNTEAFF. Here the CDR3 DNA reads TGTGCCAGCAGCGCTTTGGGGGGGAACACTGAAGCTTTCTTT.

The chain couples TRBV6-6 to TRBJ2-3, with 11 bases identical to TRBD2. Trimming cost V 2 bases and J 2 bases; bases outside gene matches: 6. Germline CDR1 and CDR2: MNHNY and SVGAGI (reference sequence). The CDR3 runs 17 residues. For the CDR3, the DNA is TGTGCCAGCAGTTACACTACTAGCGGGGGATCCACAGATACGCAGTATTTT. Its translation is CASSYTTSGGSTDTQYF.